Below are 22 T cell receptor beta chains sequenced from a single sample in a study of cytomegalovirus exposure and HLA in healthy donors. It was with 60 Vbeta and 13 Jbeta primers that the PCR ran. Here immunoSEQ multiplex PCR was the method, and the copy in TCRdb shows in-frame clones only, minus some. The table has approximately 100,000 clones, around three quarters seen once. The material sequenced was PBMCs. Source of these receptors: a woman aged 45-60 years in good health and CMV-seropositive.

The chain is built from TRBV18 and TRBJ2-7, with D unclear. V lost 3 bases to trimming and J lost 1 base, with 7 bases between them. The CDR3 contains 13 residues. Germline values: CDR1 KGHSH, CDR2 LQKENI. CDR3 amino acids: CASSPPRSYEQYF. The CDR3 DNA follows: TGTGCCAGCTCACCCCCGAGGTCCTACGAGCAGTACTTC. Variable domain in full (rest from reference TRBV18 and TRBJ2-7): NAGVMQNPRHLVRRRGQEARLRCSPMKGHSHVYWYRQLPEEGLKFMVYLQKENIIDESGMPKERFSAEFPKEGPSILRIQQVVRGDSAAYFCASSPPRSYEQYFGPGTRLTVT.

The chain carries TRBV7-6 and TRBJ2-1; TRBD2 matches 8 bases. Germline-derived CDR1 and CDR2 are SGHVS and FNYEAQ. After removal of 4 bases from V and 6 bases from J, the junction contained 8 bases not matched to a gene. The CDR3 contains 15 residues. CDR3 DNA: TGTGCCAGCAGCTCCCTTGGGACTAGGGTCAATGAGCAGTTCTTC. It specifies CASSSLGTRVNEQFF.

The chain has TRBV5-5 and TRBJ2-5; weak D call: TRBD2 (6 bases). Germline CDR1 and CDR2: SGHKS and YYEKEE (reference sequence). The CDR3 length is 14 residues. V lost 4 bases to trimming and J lost 1 base, with 11 bases between them. CDR3 nucleotide sequence: TGTGCCAGCAGCGCGCTAGCGCCCCAAGAGACCCAGTACTTC. Amino acids: CASSALAPQETQYF.

This chain uses TRBV15 with TRBJ1-1; D possibly corresponds to TRBD1 (6 bases). Germline V CDR1 and CDR2: LNHNV, YYDKDF (reference sequence). The CDR3 is 14 amino acids. The V end lost 5 bases, the J end lost 5 bases, and 15 bases lay between the germline ends. CDR3 sequence: CATSLGRGRTEAFF. CDR3 coding DNA: TGTGCCACCAGCCTCGGGAGGGGGAGAACTGAAGCTTTCTTT.

This chain links TRBV5-4 with TRBJ1-2; D might be TRBD1 (6 bases). The CDR3 runs 13 residues. V lost 2 bases to trimming and J lost 7 bases, with 12 bases between them. Germline V gene sequence: CDR1 SGHNT, CDR2 YYREEE (reference sequence). CDR3 protein: CASSFSGGIGYTF. The CDR3 DNA follows: TGTGCCAGCAGCTTTTCTGGGGGCATTGGCTACACCTTC.

This clone came up a few times. This chain connects TRBV6-5 to TRBJ2-7; D perhaps matches TRBD1 (5 bases). This CDR3 spans 15 amino acids. The germline V gene has CDR1 MNHEY and CDR2 SVGAGI. The V and J ends lost 0 bases and 2 bases respectively, with 11 bases between them. The DNA for the CDR3 is TGTGCCAGCAGTTACTCCTCGACAGCTGCCTACGAGCAGTACTTC. It specifies CASSYSSTAAYEQYF.

The V call is TRBV10-3, the J call TRBJ1-2; 12 bases are shared with TRBD1. Trimming cost V 7 bases and J 3 bases; bases outside gene matches: 12. This CDR3 comprises 17 residues. Per germline, CDR1 ENHRY and CDR2 SYGVKD. Here the CDR3 DNA reads TGTGCCATCACCGAATATGGGACAGGGGGCCTCGACTATGGCTACACCTTC. Amino acid sequence: CAITEYGTGGLDYGYTF.

Concerning this clone itself: The junction departs from germline at one end; a sequencing error may be responsible. The rearrangement joins TRBV9 to TRBJ1-1; unclear D gene. CDR3 size: 18 residues. Germline CDR1 and CDR2: SGDLS and YYNGEE. The CDR3 DNA follows: TGTGCCGGCAGCGTAAACCCGGAGTCAAACCTGAAGGACACTGAAGCTTTCTTT. This codes for CAGSVNPESNLKDTEAFF.

This clone showed up just once. The V call is TRBV18, the J call TRBJ2-1; TRBD1 aligns across 8 bases. The germline V gene encodes CDR1 KGHSH and CDR2 LQKENI. This CDR3 spans 13 amino acids. Germline trimming cut 5 bases from V and 3 bases from J; bases unmatched to any gene: 0. The CDR3 region is CASSDRGYNEQFF. The DNA for the CDR3 is TGTGCCAGCTCAGACAGGGGCTACAATGAGCAGTTCTTC.

The chain links TRBV4-2 to TRBJ2-7, with D possibly matching TRBD1 (6 bases). The germline V gene has CDR1 LGHNA and CDR2 YNFKEQ. The CDR3 has 14 residues. The V end was cut by 2 bases, the J end by 4 bases, with 12 bases between. The CDR3 here is CASSQSSGEYEQYF. The CDR3 DNA reads as TGTGCCAGCAGCCAAAGTTCAGGGGAGTACGAGCAGTACTTC.

This chain joins TRBV27 and TRBJ2-1; D remains ambiguous. The CDR3 length is 16 residues. Germline CDR1 MNHEY, CDR2 SMNVEV (reference sequence). Between the trimmed V and J ends, which lost 3 bases and 1 base, there was a span of 13 bases. CDR3 sequence reads: CASSFYLSGSYNEQFF. CDR3 sequence (DNA): TGTGCCAGCAGTTTTTATTTGTCGGGTTCCTACAATGAGCAGTTCTTC.

The J gene is TRBJ2-2, the V gene TRBV7-3, with D tentatively TRBD1 (5 bases). Trimming cost V 2 bases and J 8 bases, with 12 bases left between them. CDR3 length: 14 amino acids. Germline-derived CDR1 and CDR2 are SGHTA and FQGTGA. The CDR3 coding sequence is TGTGCCAGCAGCTTAGGCAGGGTGGCTGGGGAGCTGTTTTTT. Translating it yields CASSLGRVAGELFF.

This chain connects TRBV6-5 to TRBJ2-1; 7 nucleotides match TRBD1. The CDR3 is 16 amino acids. Germline trimming cut 0 bases from V and 9 bases from J; bases unmatched to any gene: 11. Germline CDR1 MNHEY, CDR2 SVGAGI. Here the CDR3 reads CASSYSGDSGPLEQFF. The CDR3, as DNA: TGTGCCAGCAGTTACTCAGGGGACAGTGGACCCCTTGAGCAGTTCTTC.

As to this clone: The germline gene is not matched at one end of the junction; a read error may be the cause. The chain employs TRBV5-1 and TRBJ2-7; possible D gene TRBD1, 6 bases. The CDR3 has 15 amino acids. Per germline, CDR1 SGHRS and CDR2 YFSETQ. The CDR3 is CANSLSGTPTYEQYF. In nucleotides, the CDR3 is TGCGCCAACAGCTTGTCCGGGACACCAACCTACGAGCAGTACTTC.

The chain combines TRBV5-4 with TRBJ2-7; the D is unclear. CDR3 length: 14 amino acids. Germline values: CDR1 SGHNT, CDR2 YYREEE (reference sequence). The V gene lost 0 bases and the J gene lost 0 bases, with 7 bases spanning the gap. Here the CDR3 reads CASSLDSSSYEQYF. For the CDR3, the DNA is TGTGCCAGCAGCTTGGACAGTAGCTCCTACGAGCAGTACTTC.

This clone was observed a handful of times. The CDR3 bases are TGCGCCAGCAGCGGAAGGACAGGGTCTGGGGCCAACGTCCTGACTTTC. Protein product: CASSGRTGSGANVLTF. The chain carries TRBV4-3 and TRBJ2-6; 8 bases are a match to TRBD1. CDR1 and CDR2 (germline): LGHNA, YSLEER. J was trimmed by 1 base and V by 5 bases; bases with no gene match: 4. The CDR3 sequence is 16 residues long.

The rearrangement joins TRBV19 to TRBJ2-3; TRBD2 agrees at 15 bases. CDR1 is LNHDA and CDR2 is SQIVND in the germline V gene (reference sequence). The junction had 9 bases not matched to a gene; V was cut back by 5 bases and J by 0 bases. The CDR3 is 19 amino acids. This CDR3 reads CASSAGLAGGGPSTDTQYF. CDR3 coding DNA: TGTGCCAGTAGTGCCGGACTAGCGGGAGGGGGGCCGAGCACAGATACGCAGTATTTT.

V usage is TRBV5-1 and J usage is TRBJ2-1, with TRBD2 matching 9 bases. Germline CDR1 reads SGHRS; CDR2 reads YFSETQ. The CDR3 length is 13 residues. Germline trimming cut 4 bases from V and 7 bases from J; bases unmatched to any gene: 3. CDR3 nucleotides: TGCGCCAGCAGCCGGACTAGCGAGAATGAGCAGTTCTTC. Translation: CASSRTSENEQFF.

The CDR3 bases are TGTGCCAGCAGTTTATCGGCGGGCTCCTATGGCTACACCTTC. Translation: CASSLSAGSYGYTF. V is TRBV27 and J is TRBJ1-2; no firm D call. Trimming removed 0 bases at V and 4 bases at J, with 9 bases between. Germline CDR1 MNHEY, CDR2 SMNVEV (reference sequence). The CDR3 extends over 14 amino acids.

This chain connects TRBV4-2 to TRBJ1-2; D gene unclear. This CDR3 is 14 amino acids long. The germline CDR1 and CDR2 sequences are LGHNA and YNFKEQ. Trimming took 0 bases from V and 4 from J, leaving 9 bases between them. The CDR3 is CASSQEILGYGYTF. The CDR3 DNA follows: TGTGCCAGCAGCCAAGAAATCCTAGGCTATGGCTACACCTTC.

This clone has only a few counts. V usage is TRBV5-1 and J usage is TRBJ2-3, with a weak D call TRBD1 (5 bases). The V and J ends lost 7 bases and 0 bases respectively, with 9 bases between them. CDR1 is SGHRS and CDR2 is YFSETQ in the germline V gene. The CDR3 sequence is 13 residues long. The CDR3 nucleotides are TGCGCCAGCGCGCGACAGAGCACAGATACGCAGTATTTT. As protein: CASARQSTDTQYF.

The V gene is TRBV18, the J gene TRBJ1-2; the D gene is possibly TRBD1 (5 bases). Germline CDR1 KGHSH, CDR2 LQKENI. CDR3 length: 14 amino acids. V was clipped by 1 base and J by 6 bases, with 12 bases between them. The CDR3 region is CASSPQAGQDGYTF. CDR3 in DNA: TGTGCCAGCTCACCACAGGCAGGGCAGGATGGCTACACCTTC.